This TCR beta chain was recovered during a study of shared clonotypes between healthy human individuals. Study background: Researchers assigned three CD4 naive, three CD4 memory, two CD8 naive and one CD8 memory plate to each donor.

Sequencing was at deep level. TCRdb's table, derived via immunoSEQ multiplex PCR, lists solely in-frame clones and lacks some. In the table there are about 2.5 million clones, around 93% of which are singletons. This clone has only one observation. No antigen is known for it. Study-level findings and limits: A handful of donors shared 5% to 5.5% of their naive CD4 clonotypes.

Sequencing used naive CD4+ T cells from PBMCs. Documented subset: CD45RA+ positively selected. This receptor was identified in a man between 18 and 29 years old in good health. Some clones in this sample may be carry-over from other donors' samples.

The CDR3 region has the DNA TGTGCCAGCAGTGACAGGGGGGTTACCTACGAGCAGTACTTC. Amino acids: CASSDRGVTYEQYF. The chain is built from TRBV2 and TRBJ2-7, with TRBD1 as a possible D gene (7 bases). CDR1 is SNHLY and CDR2 is FYNNEI in the germline V gene. The CDR3 totals 14 residues. With 3 bases removed from V and 2 bases from J, the gap between germline ends came to 11 bases.